The sequence of this T cell receptor (beta chain) was determined in a study of neurological immune-mediated disorders. This clonotype was counted at least ten times. The cDNA was synthesized by 5'RACE incorporating 10-nucleotide random UMIs. A single record per CDR3 protein comes from TCRdb applying MiXCR to the 5' RACE reads. The repertoire consists of around 55,000 distinct CDR3 sequences, with 4% occurring once and the leading ten covering 1.9%. Material: CD4+ T cells from blood. This clonotype was obtained from a woman aged 35 to 49 with multiple sclerosis.

CDR3 in DNA: TGCGCCAGCAGCGCGCGGGGGGAACGGAACACTGAAGCTTTCTTT. Its translation is CASSARGERNTEAFF. The chain combines TRBV5-1 with TRBJ1-1, with a possible D match to TRBD1 (5 bases). This CDR3 spans 15 amino acids. V was cut by 4 bases and J by 1 base, with 14 bases left in between. CDR1 is SGHRS, CDR2 YFSETQ, per germline.